The TCR beta chain under discussion was sequenced for a study of T cell responses to AZD1222 COVID-19 vaccine. Points on this clone: The antigen is not known.

Study conclusions and caveats: White British donors predominated, females outnumbered males, and clonal diversity was possibly underestimated. Two doses of AZD1222 preceded a rise in Spike-specific TCR breadth and depth. Mapped onto spike, vaccine-associated CD4 TCRs spanned it and were dominant at 160-218 and 743-854.

The repertoire was sequenced with immunoSEQ multiplex PCR; TCRdb's copy has only in-frame clones and lacks some. The table lists 130,000 or so clones, 80% to 90% of them singletons. CDR3 length equals 13 residues. Trimming left V 8 bases short and J 11 bases short, with 21 bases between. Germline V gene lookup returns CDR1 LGHDT and CDR2 YNNKEL (reference sequence). This specimen was peripheral blood, taken 28 days after the second AZD1222 dose. This chain uses TRBV3-1 (or the pseudogene TRBV3-2) with TRBJ1-1; a weak D match, TRBD1 (5 bases). The source of this sequence is an adult who received the AZD1222 COVID-19 vaccine. CDR3 sequence (DNA): TGTGCCAGCGCCGGGGGGAGGGCCCCCGCGGCTTTCTTT. Its translation: CASAGGRAPAAFF.